This TCR beta chain originates from a study of blood T cell repertoires in COVID-19. Study-level background: The samples span acute and convalescent COVID-19 from the United States, Italy and Spain.

Germline lookup yields CDR1 LGHDT and CDR2 YNNKEL (reference sequence). CDR3 length: 15 amino acids. V lost 4 bases and J lost 7, with 16 bases in between. Repertoires were generated with immunoSEQ multiplex PCR, while TCRdb's copy carries only in-frame clones and drops some. This table has about 180,000 clones, roughly 84% appearing once. Sequencing was done on a sample of peripheral blood. The rearrangement uses TRBV3-1 (or the pseudogene TRBV3-2) and TRBJ1-4; D might be TRBD1 (6 bases). This TCR was sampled from a human donor in a cohort sampled during active COVID-19. The CDR3 loop is CASSLFGGEGEKLFF. The CDR3 coding sequence is TGTGCCAGCAGCCTCTTTGGGGGCGAGGGTGAAAAACTGTTTTTT.